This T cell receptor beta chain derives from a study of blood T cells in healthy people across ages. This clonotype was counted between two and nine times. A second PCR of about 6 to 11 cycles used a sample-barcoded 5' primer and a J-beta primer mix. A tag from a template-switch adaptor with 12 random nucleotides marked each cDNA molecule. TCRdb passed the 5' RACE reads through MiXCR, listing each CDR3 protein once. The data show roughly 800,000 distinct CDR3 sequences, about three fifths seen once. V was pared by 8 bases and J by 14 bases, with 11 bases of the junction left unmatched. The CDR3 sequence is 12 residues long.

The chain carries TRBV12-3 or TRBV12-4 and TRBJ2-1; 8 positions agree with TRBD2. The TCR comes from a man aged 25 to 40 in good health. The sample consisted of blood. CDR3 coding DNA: TGTGCCAGCGGATCCAGCCGGACTAGCAAGTTCTTC. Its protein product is CASGSSRTSKFF.